This T cell receptor beta chain was sequenced during a study of OX40 agonist ivuxolimab in advanced cancers. Across the study: It was ivuxolimab, an agonistic anti-OX40 (CD134) antibody, that patients were treated with. Of mixed ages from about 23 to 90 and averaging around 60 years, the group was around 78% male.

As to this clone: Its antigen is currently unknown.

This CDR3 region has 14 residues. V was pared by 3 bases and J by 7 bases, with 5 bases of the junction left unmatched. Germline CDR1 is SGHNT and CDR2 is YYREEE (reference sequence). Measured with immunoSEQ multiplex PCR; TCRdb has only the in-frame clones, and not every one. The sample records more than 25,000 clones, about 90% being singletons. Study observations and caveats: A proportion of nonresponders additionally exhibited low normalized T-cell clonal expansion. Clonal expansion from baseline to week 6 occurred in both CD4+ and CD8+ T cells.

This specimen was CD4+ or CD8+ T cells sorted from blood, taken in a trial of the OX40 agonist ivuxolimab. This TCR came from an adult with an advanced solid tumor such as melanoma, head and neck, liver or kidney cancer. This chain links TRBV5-4 with TRBJ2-7, with TRBD1 matching 12 bases. Written as DNA, the CDR3 is TGTGCCAGCAGCTCCCGGGACAGGGGGCGGGAGCAGTACTTC. It is translated as CASSSRDRGREQYF. The variable domain in full, completed from reference TRBV5-4 and TRBJ2-7, reads ETGVTQSPTHLIKTRGQQVTLRCSSQSGHNTVSWYQQALGQGPQFIFQYYREEENGRGNFPPRFSGLQFPNYSSELNVNALELDDSALYLCASSSRDRGREQYFGPGTRLTVT.